This T cell receptor (beta chain) originates from a study of regulatory T cells in long-lasting Graves disease. Study-level results: Compared with new cases, persistent Graves' patients showed reduced TCR diversity.

This clonotype was counted a few times. The antigen remains undetermined. Trimming cost V 8 bases and J 0 bases, with 13 bases left between them. Looked up from germline, CDR1 is MNHNS and CDR2 is SASEGT. The CDR3 is 15 residues long. Time point indicated: persistent/refractory GD, antithyroid drugs over 5 years with positive TRAb. Construction of the TCR library relied on RNA isolated from PBMCs. Combining iRepertoire HTBI primers with Arm-PCR of CDR3 regions, the authors built TCR beta libraries. TCRdb itself ran the multiplex PCR reads through MiXCR, one entry per CDR3 protein. The table has 390,000 or so distinct CDR3 sequences, approximately 25% seen once; the top ten hold 25% to 30%.

The TCR comes from a woman aged 40 to 55 with Graves disease. The sequencing here drew on peripheral blood mononuclear cells (PBMCs), taken when the disease was refractory, from a patient treated with antithyroid drugs. The chain has TRBV6-1 and TRBJ1-4, with D unresolved. CDR3 region: CASEPNRPTNEKLFF. CDR3 coding DNA: TGTGCCAGCGAGCCGAACAGACCAACTAATGAAAAACTGTTTTTT.